This record looks at one T cell receptor beta chain sequence and its context. The data originate from a study of blood T cell repertoires in COVID-19. The CDR3 length is 14 residues. Germline CDR1 is MNHEY and CDR2 is SMNVEV (reference sequence). V lost 6 bases, J lost 0 bases, and 11 bases lay in between. Generated by immunoSEQ multiplex PCR, the TCRdb table keeps only in-frame clones and is missing some. The table lists 300,000 or so clones, 80% to 90% of them singletons, with approximately 1.1% in the top ten. Sequencing was carried out using peripheral blood. This receptor was taken from a woman between 45 and 60 years old with acute or convalescent COVID-19. The J gene is TRBJ1-1, the V gene TRBV27; D may be TRBD1 (5 bases). DNA for the CDR3: TGTGCCAGCAGCGTTGGGGCGGTGAACACTGAAGCTTTCTTT. Its protein product is CASSVGAVNTEAFF.